This T cell receptor (beta chain) was retrieved from a study of somatic mutations in cytotoxic T cells in rheumatoid arthritis. The table lists this clone with a few counts. The CDR3 contains 15 residues. The germline V gene has CDR1 MNHNS and CDR2 SASEGT. Unmatched junction bases numbered 2, after V lost 4 bases and J lost 0 bases. Repertoires were generated with immunoSEQ multiplex PCR, while TCRdb's copy carries only in-frame clones and drops some. The sample includes 20,000 to 25,000 clones, approximately 84% seen only once; the top ten take about 11%. Sequenced: CD8+ T cells sorted from blood. The TCR comes from an adult with rheumatoid arthritis. The rearrangement joins TRBV6-1 to TRBJ2-7; 11 bases align to TRBD2. The CDR3 DNA reads as TGTGCCAGCAGTGGAGGACTAGCGGGCTCCTACGAGCAGTACTTC. Protein product: CASSGGLAGSYEQYF.